This T cell receptor (beta chain) was identified during a study of T cell repertoires in cytomegalovirus infection. At the level of the study: Both a matching HLA type and CMV infection were indicated by public TCR beta signatures. Study findings and constraints: Accumulated public TCR beta family frequency recognized individuals carrying CMV together with the relevant HLA. Dominating the ex vivo response were TCR beta clonotypes that were CMV-specific and HLA-C-restricted.

MiXCR, run by TCRdb on the reads, gives a single entry per CDR3 protein. Of around 140,000 distinct CDR3 sequences listed, 5% to 6.5% were seen once; the top ten hold roughly 18%. With V trimmed by 0 bases and J by 1 base, 4 bases remained unmatched. CDR3 size: 16 residues. In germline, CDR1 is DFQATT, CDR2 SNEGSKA (reference sequence). As to this clonotype: The antigen is undetermined.

Sequencing was done on a sample of PBMCs. The source is a human donor in good health (CMV status not recorded). Some clones in this sample may be carry-over from other donors' samples. The gene calls are TRBV20-1 and TRBJ2-2; TRBD2 matches at 8 bases. This chain's CDR3 is CSARDRLAGNTGELFF. The DNA of the CDR3 is TGCAGTGCTAGAGATCGGCTAGCGGGGAACACCGGGGAGCTGTTTTTT.